These 31 T cell receptor beta chains originate from one sample sequenced in a study of blood T cell repertoires in COVID-19. Sequencing used immunoSEQ multiplex PCR; TCRdb keeps in-frame clones, though not all of them. Found here are around 100,000 clones, around 88% of them singletons; the top ten hold about 3%. Sample: peripheral blood. The source of these receptors is a human donor in a cohort sampled during active COVID-19.

V and J are TRBV30 and TRBJ2-7, with D perhaps TRBD2 (6 bases). CDR3 length: 12 amino acids. Germline values: CDR1 GTSNPN, CDR2 SVGIG (reference sequence). The V end was cut by 3 bases, the J end by 7 bases, with 13 bases between. CDR3 nucleotides: TGTGCCTGGAGCAAGGGAGGAGGGGAGCAGTACTTC. Amino acid sequence: CAWSKGGGEQYF. The entire variable domain, with the rest obtained from reference TRBV30 and TRBJ2-7, is as follows: SQTIHQWPATLVQPVGSPLSLECTVEGTSNPNLYWYRQAAGRGLQLLFYSVGIGQISSEVPQNLSASRPQDRQFILSSKKLLLSDSGFYLCAWSKGGGEQYFGPGTRLTVT.

The chain employs TRBV5-1 and TRBJ1-2; 8 bases match TRBD1. Germline-derived CDR1 and CDR2 are SGHRS and YFSETQ. CDR3 length equals 14 residues. The J segment lost 8 bases and the V segment lost 4 bases, leaving 10 bases of the junction unmatched. CDR3 in DNA: TGCGCCAGCAGCACGTCAGGGGGCCCTCTCGGCTACACCTTC. Translating gives CASSTSGGPLGYTF.

This sequence joins TRBV6-2 or TRBV6-3 and TRBJ2-7; 8 nucleotides line up with TRBD2. Germline V gene data show CDR1 as MNHEY and CDR2 as SVGEGT. The CDR3 runs 13 residues. Germline trimming cut 2 bases from V and 6 bases from J; bases unmatched to any gene: 3. CDR3 in amino acids: CASSYRLASEQYF. For the CDR3, the DNA is TGTGCCAGCAGTTACAGACTAGCGTCCGAGCAGTACTTC.

The V gene is TRBV5-1, the J gene TRBJ2-3; TRBD2 aligns across 12 bases. J gave up 4 bases and V 0 bases, and 9 bases lay outside the gene matches. Germline V gene sequence: CDR1 SGHRS, CDR2 YFSETQ. The CDR3 length is 18 residues. The CDR3 sequence is CASSLAASGGAWADTQYF. The CDR3 region has the DNA TGCGCCAGCAGCTTGGCCGCTAGCGGGGGGGCTTGGGCAGATACGCAGTATTTT. Variable domain in full (rest from reference TRBV5-1 and TRBJ2-3): KAGVTQTPRYLIKTRGQQVTLSCSPISGHRSVSWYQQTPGQGLQFLFEYFSETQRNKGNFPGRFSGRQFSNSRSEMNVSTLELGDSALYLCASSLAASGGAWADTQYFGPGTRLTVL.

This clone was seen a handful of times. The chain uses TRBV9 and TRBJ2-1, with D possibly matching TRBD1 (7 bases). The CDR3 extends over 13 amino acids. CDR1 is SGDLS and CDR2 is YYNGEE in the germline V gene. The V end lost 6 bases, the J end lost 9 bases, and 16 bases lay between the germline ends. The CDR3 protein is CASTHGGGREQFF. Here the CDR3 DNA reads TGTGCCAGCACCCATGGAGGGGGCCGTGAGCAGTTCTTC.

The rearrangement links TRBV24-1 to TRBJ2-3, with TRBD1 identical over 10 bases. CDR3 size: 15 residues. Losses at the gene ends were 6 bases for V and 2 bases for J; bases not matched to a gene: 4. The germline CDR1 and CDR2 sequences are KGHDR and SFDVKD. The CDR3 is CATSSRQGATDTQYF. DNA for the CDR3: TGTGCCACCAGTTCCCGACAGGGGGCCACAGATACGCAGTATTTT.

This clone has only one observation. As DNA, the CDR3 is TGTGCCACCAGCAGAGATCAGGGCGCTTCACCCCTCCACTTT. As protein: CATSRDQGASPLHF. The chain has TRBV15 and TRBJ1-6; D may be TRBD1 (5 bases). V was shortened by 0 bases and J by 9 bases, with 9 bases between the two germline ends. CDR3 size: 14 residues. The germline CDR1 and CDR2 sequences are LNHNV and YYDKDF (reference sequence).

This clone counts as medium-sized. V is TRBV27 and J is TRBJ2-7, with 9 bases lining up with TRBD2. The CDR3 contains 12 residues. Per the germline V gene, CDR1 is MNHEY and CDR2 is SMNVEV (reference sequence). V was pared by 10 bases and J by 2 bases, with 3 bases of the junction left unmatched. CDR3 nucleotides: TGTGCCACCAGCGGGGGGCCCTACGAGCAGTACTTC. Amino acid sequence: CATSGGPYEQYF.

The genes are TRBV7-8 and TRBJ2-3; 11 bases are a match to TRBD2. This CDR3 is built from 17 residues. Germline trimming cut 3 bases from V and 2 bases from J; bases unmatched to any gene: 7. Germline V lookup: CDR1 SGHVS, CDR2 FQNEAQ. The CDR3 spells CASSFSGRAAFTDTQYF. CDR3 DNA: TGTGCCAGCAGCTTTAGCGGGAGGGCCGCGTTCACAGATACGCAGTATTTT.

The chain joins TRBV3-1 (or the pseudogene TRBV3-2) to TRBJ1-5, with D perhaps matching TRBD1 (5 bases). The length of the CDR3 is 15 residues. Germline CDR1 and CDR2: LGHDT and YNNKEL (reference sequence). Trimming left V 1 base short and J 2 bases short, with 9 bases between. The CDR3 DNA sequence: TGTGCCAGCAGCCAAGTGTGGGGGGGCAATCAGCCCCAGCATTTT. The encoded protein is CASSQVWGGNQPQHF.

This clone was seen a handful of times. V is TRBV30 and J is TRBJ2-3, with D hard to call. Trimming stripped 4 bases from V and 6 bases from J, with 17 bases between. The CDR3 totals 14 residues. Germline values: CDR1 GTSNPN, CDR2 SVGIG (reference sequence). CDR3: CAWNRVSKVDTQYF. CDR3 sequence (DNA): TGTGCCTGGAACCGGGTTAGTAAAGTGGATACGCAGTATTTT.

The J gene is TRBJ1-2, the V gene TRBV7-3; 8 bases map to TRBD1. The CDR3 runs to 13 residues. In germline, CDR1 is SGHTA, CDR2 FQGTGA. V lost 4 bases, J lost 4 bases, and 2 bases stayed unmatched. The CDR3, as DNA: TGTGCCAGCAGCTCAACAGGGGGCTATGGCTACACCTTC. This encodes CASSSTGGYGYTF.

The chain recombines TRBV5-1 with TRBJ2-6; perhaps TRBD1 as D (6 bases). CDR1 is SGHRS, CDR2 YFSETQ, per germline. CDR3 length equals 15 residues. Between the trimmed V and J ends, which lost 2 bases and 4 bases, there was a span of 10 bases. The CDR3: CASSLAGVGANVLTF. As DNA, the CDR3 is TGCGCCAGCAGCTTAGCAGGGGTCGGGGCCAACGTCCTGACTTTC.

The rearrangement joins TRBV5-1 to TRBJ2-7; possible D gene TRBD2, 6 bases. V was clipped by 0 bases and J by 3 bases, with 10 bases between them. This CDR3 contains 14 residues. Germline V lookup: CDR1 SGHRS, CDR2 YFSETQ. The CDR3 is CASSLGGGSYEQYF. The CDR3, as DNA: TGCGCCAGCAGCTTGGGTGGGGGGAGCTACGAGCAGTACTTC.

The gene calls are TRBV24-1 and TRBJ1-6, with a weak D call TRBD1 (6 bases). This CDR3 comprises 17 residues. Germline CDR1 reads KGHDR; CDR2 reads SFDVKD. V shed 0 bases and J shed 4 bases, with 12 bases lying between them. CDR3 DNA: TGTGCCACCAGTGATTTGGGCAGGGGAAAATATAATTCACCCCTCCACTTT. Its protein product is CATSDLGRGKYNSPLHF.

This chain connects TRBV29-1 to TRBJ2-5; 11 bases line up with TRBD2. The CDR3 totals 13 residues. Trimming removed 5 bases from V and 5 bases from J; junction bases left unmatched: 4. Germline V gene lookup returns CDR1 SQVTM and CDR2 ANQGSEA. CDR3 DNA sequence: TGCAGCGTTCTAGCGGGGGGAGGGGAGACCCAGTACTTC. Its protein is CSVLAGGGETQYF. Full variable domain (missing parts from reference TRBV29-1 and TRBJ2-5): SAVISQKPSRDICQRGTSLTIQCQVDSQVTMMFWYRQQPGQSLTLIATANQGSEATYESGFVIDKFPISRPNLTFSTLTVSNMSPEDSSIYLCSVLAGGGETQYFGPGTRLLVL.

V gene TRBV27 combines with J gene TRBJ1-5; D might be TRBD1 (5 bases). This CDR3 has 15 residues. The ends were cut back, 4 bases at V and 7 bases at J, with 17 bases in the middle. From germline, CDR1 is MNHEY and CDR2 SMNVEV (reference sequence). CDR3 DNA: TGTGCCAGCAGTTGGTTTGGGCAGGGCGGACAGCCCCAGCATTTT. Its protein product is CASSWFGQGGQPQHF.

CDR3 region: CASSYVLAGSTDTQYF. The CDR3 nucleotides are TGTGCCAGCAGTTACGTGCTAGCGGGATCCACAGATACGCAGTATTTT. The chain uses TRBV6-2 or TRBV6-3 and TRBJ2-3; 9 nucleotides match TRBD2. The CDR3 spans 16 residues. V was clipped by 2 bases and J by 2 bases; unmatched bases: 5. CDR1 and CDR2 (germline): MNHEY, SVGEGT.

This clone was observed a single time. The chain joins TRBV4-3 to TRBJ2-1; D perhaps matches TRBD1 (6 bases). Looked up from germline, CDR1 is LGHNA and CDR2 is YSLEER. Trimming left V 3 bases short and J 7 bases short, with 16 bases between. This CDR3 has 15 amino acids. CDR3 coding DNA: TGCGCCAGCAGCCAGAGGTCGTTGGGGGCGAATGAGCAGTTCTTC. It specifies CASSQRSLGANEQFF.

The V and J genes are TRBV5-8 and TRBJ2-2; 9 bases line up with TRBD1. Germline V gene data show CDR1 as SGHTS and CDR2 as YDEGEE. The V gene end was trimmed by 4 bases and the J gene end by 5 bases; junction bases not matched to a gene: 6. This CDR3 contains 15 residues. CDR3 nucleotides: TGTGCCAGCAGCACGGGACAGGGATGGACCGGGGAGCTGTTTTTT. Its protein product is CASSTGQGWTGELFF.

The J gene is TRBJ1-1, the V gene TRBV19; 8 nucleotides agree with TRBD1. This CDR3 has 14 amino acids. With V trimmed by 4 bases and J by 1 base, 2 bases remained unmatched. Per germline, CDR1 LNHDA and CDR2 SQIVND (reference sequence). CDR3 sequence reads: CASSTDRENTEAFF. In nucleotides, the CDR3 is TGTGCCAGTAGTACGGACAGGGAGAACACTGAAGCTTTCTTT.

This chain uses TRBV19 with TRBJ2-7; 16 nucleotides line up with TRBD2. The J segment lost 7 bases and the V segment lost 6 bases, leaving 12 bases of the junction unmatched. The CDR3 contains 17 residues. The V gene's germline CDR1 is LNHDA and CDR2 SQIVND (reference sequence). The CDR3: CASRRGTSGRVSEEQYF. The CDR3 region has the DNA TGTGCCAGTAGAAGGGGGACTAGCGGGAGGGTATCGGAAGAGCAGTACTTC.

The V gene is TRBV19, the J gene TRBJ1-1, with TRBD1 as a possible D gene (6 bases). V was clipped by 5 bases and J by 3 bases, with 10 bases between them. This CDR3 is 13 amino acids long. Per the germline V gene, CDR1 is LNHDA and CDR2 is SQIVND (reference sequence). This CDR3 is CASSHRADTEAFF. The CDR3 region has the DNA TGTGCCAGTAGTCACAGGGCCGACACTGAAGCTTTCTTT.

The J gene is TRBJ2-1, the V gene TRBV7-9; 7 nucleotides agree with TRBD2. V was clipped by 2 bases and J by 5 bases; unmatched bases: 3. Germline CDR1 is SEHNR and CDR2 is FQNEAQ (reference sequence). The CDR3 length is 14 residues. The CDR3 here is CASSLLGGNNEQFF. The CDR3 bases are TGTGCCAGCAGCTTACTGGGGGGGAACAATGAGCAGTTCTTC.

The chain carries TRBV30 and TRBJ2-1, with D maybe TRBD2 (7 bases). The CDR3 loop spans 14 amino acids. Per the germline V gene, CDR1 is GTSNPN and CDR2 is SVGIG (reference sequence). The V end lost 2 bases, the J end lost 8 bases, and 16 bases lay between the germline ends. The CDR3 reads CAWSPGGAIDEQFF. In DNA, the CDR3 is TGTGCCTGGAGTCCTGGGGGGGCCATCGATGAGCAGTTCTTC.

The chain is built from TRBV28 and TRBJ2-3; 13 nucleotides match TRBD2. The trim removed 6 bases at V and 4 bases at J, leaving 7 bases unmatched. CDR1 is MDHEN, CDR2 SYDVKM, per germline. CDR3 length: 16 amino acids. Here the CDR3 reads CASSPRTSGSADTQYF. CDR3 bases: TGTGCCAGCAGCCCTCGGACTAGCGGGAGTGCAGATACGCAGTATTTT.

J is TRBJ2-7 and V is TRBV7-9; TRBD2 is a possible D gene (5 bases). The germline gives CDR1 SEHNR, CDR2 FQNEAQ (reference sequence). V lost 1 base and J lost 6, with 7 bases in between. The CDR3 consists of 12 residues. The CDR3 region is CASSLETSEQYF. The CDR3 DNA follows: TGTGCCAGCAGCTTAGAAACTAGCGAGCAGTACTTC.

This clone was found a few times. The chain joins TRBV7-6 to TRBJ2-2, with 11 bases lining up with TRBD2. In germline, CDR1 is SGHVS, CDR2 FNYEAQ. The CDR3 contains 19 residues. V was pared by 5 bases and J by 2 bases, with 13 bases of the junction left unmatched. The DNA of the CDR3 is TGTGCCAGCAGCCGTAGGGGTAGCGGGGGGGCCGCAAACACCGGGGAGCTGTTTTTT. Translated, it gives CASSRRGSGGAANTGELFF.

The chain uses TRBV7-2 and TRBJ2-5; 7 bases are shared with TRBD1. J was trimmed by 1 base and V by 5 bases; bases with no gene match: 7. Germline assignment: CDR1 SGHTA and CDR2 FQGNSA. The CDR3 covers 15 residues. CDR3 coding DNA: TGTGCCAGCAGCCTATCGGGACAGACCCAAGAGACCCAGTACTTC. As protein: CASSLSGQTQETQYF.

This clone was detected only once. The chain employs TRBV28 and TRBJ1-2; D may be TRBD1 (6 bases). In germline, CDR1 is MDHEN, CDR2 SYDVKM. Deletions cut 1 base from V and 8 bases from J, with 11 bases between. The CDR3 runs 13 residues. In nucleotides, the CDR3 is TGTGCCAGCAGTTTATACCACAGGGACGGCTACACCTTC. This translates into CASSLYHRDGYTF.

This chain links TRBV9 with TRBJ2-4, with TRBD1 matching over 7 bases. The CDR3 is made up of 12 amino acids. Germline trimming cut 3 bases from V and 7 bases from J; bases unmatched to any gene: 1. CDR1 is SGDLS and CDR2 is YYNGEE in the germline V gene. CDR3 nucleotides: TGTGCCAGCAGCGAAGGGGGCAACATTCAGTACTTC. Protein: CASSEGGNIQYF.